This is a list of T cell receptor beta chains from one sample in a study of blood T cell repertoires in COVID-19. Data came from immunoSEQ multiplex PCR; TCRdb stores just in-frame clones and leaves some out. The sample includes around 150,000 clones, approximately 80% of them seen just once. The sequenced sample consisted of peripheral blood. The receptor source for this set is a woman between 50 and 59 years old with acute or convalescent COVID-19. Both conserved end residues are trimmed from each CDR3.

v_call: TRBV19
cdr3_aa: ASSPGTVRSYEQY

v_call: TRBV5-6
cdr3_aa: ASSLQGYSGNTIY

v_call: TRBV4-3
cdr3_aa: ASSVQGGAEAF

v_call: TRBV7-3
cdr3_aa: ASSWGTSGAGEQF

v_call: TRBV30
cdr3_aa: AWSVGQGNNQPQH

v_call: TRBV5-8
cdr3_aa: ASSGGTSGGEETQY

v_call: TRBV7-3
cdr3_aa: ASSFKGAEGYT

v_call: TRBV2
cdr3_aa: ASRLPGQGKRTEAF

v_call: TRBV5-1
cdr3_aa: ASSLATGGQETQY

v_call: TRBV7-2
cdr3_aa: ASSPAGQGSSYEQY

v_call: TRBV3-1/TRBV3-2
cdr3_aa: ASSQVGGRMNTGELF

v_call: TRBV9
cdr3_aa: ASRASGGGNTGELF

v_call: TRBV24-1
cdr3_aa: ATSDGAGWGVETQY

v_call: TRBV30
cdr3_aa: AWSRVTNTEAF

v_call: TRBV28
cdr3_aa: ASTPGQHNTGELF

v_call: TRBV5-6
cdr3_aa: ASSRQGSNTGELF

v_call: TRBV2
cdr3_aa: ASSERTGPNTGELF

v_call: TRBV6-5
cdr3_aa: ASSYSSPLH